The 8 T cell receptor beta chains below come from one sample, sequenced in a study of T cells after yellow fever vaccination. One entry per CDR3 protein, called by TCRdb with MiXCR from the 5' RACE reads. This repertoire shows about 580,000 distinct CDR3 sequences, roughly 17% found once; its top ten account for roughly 17%. The sequenced sample was PBMCs, obtained 5 to 6 days after the first yellow fever vaccination. Receptors were obtained from a man aged 18-30 years who received the YFV17D yellow fever vaccine.

The chain is built from TRBV30 and TRBJ2-1; the D call may be TRBD1 or TRBD2 (5 bases each). Trimming left V 7 bases short and J 6 bases short, with 16 bases between. CDR1 and CDR2 from the germline V gene are GTSNPN and SVGIG (reference sequence). This CDR3 has 13 residues. The CDR3 region is CASRDPNTNEQFF. The DNA for the CDR3 is TGTGCCTCCAGGGACCCTAACACCAATGAGCAGTTCTTC. Full variable domain (outside the CDR3, taken from reference TRBV30 and TRBJ2-1): SQTIHQWPATLVQPVGSPLSLECTVEGTSNPNLYWYRQAAGRGLQLLFYSVGIGQISSEVPQNLSASRPQDRQFILSSKKLLLSDSGFYLCASRDPNTNEQFFGPGTRLTVL.

In this sample, this clonotype turned up a few times. The chain has TRBV18 and TRBJ1-1, with D possibly matching TRBD1 (5 bases). There are 14 residues in the CDR3. The V gene's germline CDR1 is KGHSH and CDR2 LQKENI. V lost 0 bases and J 1 base, leaving 6 bases between the germline ends. The DNA for the CDR3 is TGTGCCAGCTCACCACCGGGGGAGAACACTGAAGCTTTCTTT. Residues: CASSPPGENTEAFF.

The chain recombines TRBV3-1 with TRBJ1-5, with D maybe TRBD1 (5 bases). CDR1 LGHDT and CDR2 YNNKEL come from the germline V gene (reference sequence). Trimming removed 4 bases from V and 7 bases from J, with 11 bases in between. CDR3 length: 13 residues. CDR3 in amino acids: CASSPGPQQPQHF. CDR3 nucleotides: TGTGCCAGCAGCCCGGGGCCCCAACAGCCCCAGCATTTT.

This chain joins TRBV29-1 and TRBJ1-1; 7 nucleotides line up with TRBD1. The CDR3 covers 12 residues. Germline CDR1 reads SQVTM; CDR2 reads ANQGSEA. V lost 4 bases to trimming and J lost 8 bases; unmatched junction nucleotides: 7. The CDR3 region is CSVGWMGQEAFF. The CDR3 DNA is TGCAGCGTTGGATGGATGGGACAGGAAGCTTTCTTT.

The sample holds a few counts of this clonotype. The CDR3 bases are TGCGCCAGCAGCTTGGACACCTCGCAAGAGACCCAGTACTTC. Residues: CASSLDTSQETQYF. The chain couples TRBV5-1 to TRBJ2-5; no reliable D call. V was pared by 0 bases and J by 2 bases, with 8 bases between. CDR3 length: 14 residues. Germline values: CDR1 SGHRS, CDR2 YFSETQ.

This clonotype was seen at least ten times. This chain joins TRBV4-1 and TRBJ2-7; 8 positions agree with TRBD1. The CDR3 covers 15 residues. V dropped 3 bases and J dropped 6; count of bases not matched to a gene: 10. The germline V gene encodes CDR1 MGHRA and CDR2 YSYEKL. The CDR3 DNA reads as TGCGCCAGCAGCCATGGACAGGGCGATAGTTTCGAGCAGTACGTC. Protein sequence: CASSHGQGDSFEQYV.

This clonotype was recorded a few times. This chain joins TRBV6-2 or TRBV6-3 and TRBJ2-2, with 7 nucleotides matching TRBD1. The length of the CDR3 is 19 residues. J lost 1 base, V lost 2 bases, and 13 bases had no gene match. Germline-derived CDR1 and CDR2 are MNHEY and SVGEGT. The CDR3 reads CASSYDSVGWTGNTGELFF. CDR3 DNA sequence: TGTGCCAGCAGTTACGACTCTGTTGGGTGGACAGGGAACACCGGGGAGCTGTTTTTT.

This clonotype has a count of ten or more. The chain joins TRBV6-2 or TRBV6-3 to TRBJ1-1; no clear D gene. The V end lost 1 base, the J end lost 4 bases, and 7 bases lay between the germline ends. Germline V gene sequence: CDR1 MNHEY, CDR2 SVGEGT. This CDR3 comprises 13 residues. For the CDR3, the DNA is TGTGCCAGCAGTTACTGGGATTTCACTGAAGCTTTCTTT. Amino acids: CASSYWDFTEAFF.